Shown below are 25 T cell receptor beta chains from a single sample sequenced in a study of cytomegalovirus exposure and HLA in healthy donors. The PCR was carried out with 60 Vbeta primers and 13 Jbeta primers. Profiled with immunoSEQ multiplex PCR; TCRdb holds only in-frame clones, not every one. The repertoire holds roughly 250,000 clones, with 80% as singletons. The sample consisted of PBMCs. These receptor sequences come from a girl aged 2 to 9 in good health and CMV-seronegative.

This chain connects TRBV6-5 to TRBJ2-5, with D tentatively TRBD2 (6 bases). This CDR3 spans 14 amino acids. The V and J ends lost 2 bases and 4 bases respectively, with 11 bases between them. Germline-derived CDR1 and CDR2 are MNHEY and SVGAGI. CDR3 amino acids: CASSYDQGGETQYF. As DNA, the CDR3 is TGTGCCAGCAGTTACGATCAGGGAGGAGAGACCCAGTACTTC.

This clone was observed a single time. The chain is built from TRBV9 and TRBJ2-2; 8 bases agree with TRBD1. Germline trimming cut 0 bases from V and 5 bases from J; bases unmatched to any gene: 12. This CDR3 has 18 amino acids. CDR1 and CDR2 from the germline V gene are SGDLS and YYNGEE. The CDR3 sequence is CASSVGLRQGIGTGELFF. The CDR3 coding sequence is TGTGCCAGCAGCGTAGGCCTCCGACAGGGGATAGGGACCGGGGAGCTGTTTTTT.

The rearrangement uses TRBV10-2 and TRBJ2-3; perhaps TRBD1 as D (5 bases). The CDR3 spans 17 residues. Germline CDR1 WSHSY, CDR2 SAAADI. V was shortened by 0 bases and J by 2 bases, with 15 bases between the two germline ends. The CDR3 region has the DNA TGCGCCAGCAGTGAGTCAACAGGTTACGAACCCACAGATACGCAGTATTTT. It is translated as CASSESTGYEPTDTQYF.

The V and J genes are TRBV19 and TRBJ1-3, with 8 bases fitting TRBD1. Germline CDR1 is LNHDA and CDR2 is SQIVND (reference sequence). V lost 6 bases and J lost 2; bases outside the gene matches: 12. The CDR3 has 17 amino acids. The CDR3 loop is CASSPLQGVPPGNTIYF. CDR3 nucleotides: TGTGCCAGTAGCCCCTTACAGGGGGTCCCGCCTGGAAACACCATATATTTT.

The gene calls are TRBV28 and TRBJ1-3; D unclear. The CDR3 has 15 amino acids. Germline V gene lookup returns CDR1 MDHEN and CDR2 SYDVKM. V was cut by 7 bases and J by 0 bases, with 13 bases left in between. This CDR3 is CASTRGGYSGNTIYF. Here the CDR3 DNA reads TGTGCCAGCACGCGCGGCGGATACTCTGGAAACACCATATATTTT.

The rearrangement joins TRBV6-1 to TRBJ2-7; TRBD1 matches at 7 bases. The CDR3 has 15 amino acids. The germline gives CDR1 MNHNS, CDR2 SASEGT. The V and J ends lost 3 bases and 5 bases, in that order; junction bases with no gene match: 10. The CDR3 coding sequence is TGTGCCAGCAGTGATGTTCCGGCAGGGGGTAACGAGCAGTACTTC. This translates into CASSDVPAGGNEQYF.

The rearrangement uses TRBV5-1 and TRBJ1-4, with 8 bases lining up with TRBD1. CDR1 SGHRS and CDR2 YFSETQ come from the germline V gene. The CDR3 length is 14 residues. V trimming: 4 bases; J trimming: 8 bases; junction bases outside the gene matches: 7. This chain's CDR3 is CASSPTGVEEKLFF. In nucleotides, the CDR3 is TGCGCCAGCAGCCCGACAGGGGTCGAGGAAAAACTGTTTTTT.

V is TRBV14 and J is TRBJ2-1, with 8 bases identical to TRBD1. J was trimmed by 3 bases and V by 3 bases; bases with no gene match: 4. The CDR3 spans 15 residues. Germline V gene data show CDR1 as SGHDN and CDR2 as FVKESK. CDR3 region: CASSHGQGYYNEQFF. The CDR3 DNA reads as TGTGCCAGCAGCCACGGACAGGGATACTACAATGAGCAGTTCTTC.

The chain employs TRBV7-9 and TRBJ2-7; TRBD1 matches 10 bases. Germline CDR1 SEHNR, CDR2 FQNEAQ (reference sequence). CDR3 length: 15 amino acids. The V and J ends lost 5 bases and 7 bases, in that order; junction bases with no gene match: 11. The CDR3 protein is CASSPSGTGAGEQYF. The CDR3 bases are TGTGCCAGCAGCCCATCCGGGACAGGGGCCGGAGAGCAGTACTTC.

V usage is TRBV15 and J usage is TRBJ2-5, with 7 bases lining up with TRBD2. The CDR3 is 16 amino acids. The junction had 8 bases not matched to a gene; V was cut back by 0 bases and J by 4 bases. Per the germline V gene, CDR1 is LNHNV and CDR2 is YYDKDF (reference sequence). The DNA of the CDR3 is TGTGCCACCAGCAGAGATTCATGGCGGGAGCTAGAGACCCAGTACTTC. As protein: CATSRDSWRELETQYF.

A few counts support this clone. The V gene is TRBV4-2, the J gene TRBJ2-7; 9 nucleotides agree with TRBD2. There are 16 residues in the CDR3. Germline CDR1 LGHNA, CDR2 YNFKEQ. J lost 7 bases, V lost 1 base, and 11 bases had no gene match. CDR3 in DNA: TGTGCCAGCAGCCAAGGGTCTGGCGGGGGGGCCGAGGAGCAGTACTTC. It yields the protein CASSQGSGGGAEEQYF.

CDR3 amino acids: CASRTGATGANVLTF. For the CDR3, the DNA is TGTGCCTCGAGGACAGGGGCTACCGGGGCCAACGTCCTGACTTTC. The chain carries TRBV30 and TRBJ2-6; 9 bases align to TRBD1. V trimming: 7 bases; J trimming: 4 bases; junction bases outside the gene matches: 8. The CDR3 covers 15 residues. Germline CDR1 is GTSNPN and CDR2 is SVGIG (reference sequence).

CDR3 DNA sequence: TGTGCCAGCAGTCTGGACAGATCTCCAGGTGGCTACACCTTC. Encoded protein: CASSLDRSPGGYTF. The chain joins TRBV27 to TRBJ1-2, with TRBD1 as a possible D gene (6 bases). Germline CDR1 reads MNHEY; CDR2 reads SMNVEV (reference sequence). The CDR3 sequence is 14 residues long. Trimming removed 5 bases from V and 7 bases from J, with 17 bases in between.

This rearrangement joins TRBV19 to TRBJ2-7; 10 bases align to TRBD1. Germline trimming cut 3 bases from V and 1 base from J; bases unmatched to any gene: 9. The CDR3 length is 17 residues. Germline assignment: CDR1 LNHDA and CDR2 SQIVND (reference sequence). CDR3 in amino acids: CASSIARQGASSYEQYF. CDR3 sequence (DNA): TGTGCCAGTAGTATCGCCAGACAGGGGGCTTCTTCCTACGAGCAGTACTTC.

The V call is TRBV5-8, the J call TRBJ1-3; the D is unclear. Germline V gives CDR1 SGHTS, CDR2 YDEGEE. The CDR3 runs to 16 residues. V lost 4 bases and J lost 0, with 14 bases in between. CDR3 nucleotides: TGTGCCAGCAGCCCGATTCTCCGGAGCTCTGGAAACACCATATATTTT. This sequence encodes CASSPILRSSGNTIYF.

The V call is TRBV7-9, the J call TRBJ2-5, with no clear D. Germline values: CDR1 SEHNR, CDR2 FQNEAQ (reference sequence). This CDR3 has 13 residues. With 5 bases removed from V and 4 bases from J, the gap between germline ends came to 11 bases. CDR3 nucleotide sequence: TGTGCCAGCAGCACTAACCCCGGAGAGACCCAGTACTTC. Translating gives CASSTNPGETQYF.

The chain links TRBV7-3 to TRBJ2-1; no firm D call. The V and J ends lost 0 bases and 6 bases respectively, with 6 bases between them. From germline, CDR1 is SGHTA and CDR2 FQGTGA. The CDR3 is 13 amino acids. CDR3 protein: CASSLTSFNEQFF. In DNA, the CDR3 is TGTGCCAGCAGCTTAACTAGTTTCAATGAGCAGTTCTTC.

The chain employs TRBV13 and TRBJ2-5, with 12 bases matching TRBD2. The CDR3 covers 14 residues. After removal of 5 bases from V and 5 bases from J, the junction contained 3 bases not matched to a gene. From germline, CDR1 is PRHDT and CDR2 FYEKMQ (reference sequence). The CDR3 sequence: CASSRTSGRETQYF. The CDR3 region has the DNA TGTGCCAGCAGCCGTACTAGCGGGAGGGAGACCCAGTACTTC.

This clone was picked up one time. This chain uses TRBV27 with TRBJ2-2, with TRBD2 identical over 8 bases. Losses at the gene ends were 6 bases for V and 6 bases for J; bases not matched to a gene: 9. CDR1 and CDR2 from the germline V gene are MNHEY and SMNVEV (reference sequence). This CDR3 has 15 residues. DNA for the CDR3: TGTGCCAGCAGACAGAGCGGGAGCGTGGCCGGGGAGCTGTTTTTT. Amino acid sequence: CASRQSGSVAGELFF.

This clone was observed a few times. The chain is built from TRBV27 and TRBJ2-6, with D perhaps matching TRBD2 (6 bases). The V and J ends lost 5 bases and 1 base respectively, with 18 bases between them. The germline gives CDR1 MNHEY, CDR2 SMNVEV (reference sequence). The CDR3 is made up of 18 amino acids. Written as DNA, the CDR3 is TGTGCCAGCAGTCTAACACCGGGACTTCGGTCTGGGGCCAACGTCCTGACTTTC. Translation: CASSLTPGLRSGANVLTF.

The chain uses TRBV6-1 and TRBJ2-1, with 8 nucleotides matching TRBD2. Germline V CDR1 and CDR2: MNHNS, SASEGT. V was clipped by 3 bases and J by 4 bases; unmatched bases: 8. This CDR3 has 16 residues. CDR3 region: CASSERRRGGYNEQFF. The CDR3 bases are TGTGCCAGCAGTGAGAGACGGCGCGGGGGGTACAATGAGCAGTTCTTC.

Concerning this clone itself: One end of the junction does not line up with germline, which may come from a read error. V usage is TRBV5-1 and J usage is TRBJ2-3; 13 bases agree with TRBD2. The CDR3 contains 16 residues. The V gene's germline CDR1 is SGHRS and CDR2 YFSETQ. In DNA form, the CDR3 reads TGCGCCAGCAGGGCCGGGACTAGCGGGGAAACAGCTACGCAGTATTTT. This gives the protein CASRAGTSGETATQYF.

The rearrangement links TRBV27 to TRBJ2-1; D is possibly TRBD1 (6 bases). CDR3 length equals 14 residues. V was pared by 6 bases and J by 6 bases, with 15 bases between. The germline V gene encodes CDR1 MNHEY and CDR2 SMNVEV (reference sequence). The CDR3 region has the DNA TGTGCCAGCAGGTGGACAGCCCTAAGCAATGAGCAGTTCTTC. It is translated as CASRWTALSNEQFF.

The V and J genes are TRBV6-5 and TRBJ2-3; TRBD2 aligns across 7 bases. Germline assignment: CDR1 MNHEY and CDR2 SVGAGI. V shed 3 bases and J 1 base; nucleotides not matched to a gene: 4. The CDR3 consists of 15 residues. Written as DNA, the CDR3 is TGTGCCAGCAGTTATAATGGGGGGGGCACAGATACGCAGTATTTT. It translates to CASSYNGGGTDTQYF.

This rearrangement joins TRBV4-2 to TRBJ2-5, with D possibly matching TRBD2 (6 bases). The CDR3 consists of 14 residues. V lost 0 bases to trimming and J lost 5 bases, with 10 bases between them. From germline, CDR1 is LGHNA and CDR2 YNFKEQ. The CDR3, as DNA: TGTGCCAGCAGCCAAGATCGGGAGCTGGAGACCCAGTACTTC. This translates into CASSQDRELETQYF.